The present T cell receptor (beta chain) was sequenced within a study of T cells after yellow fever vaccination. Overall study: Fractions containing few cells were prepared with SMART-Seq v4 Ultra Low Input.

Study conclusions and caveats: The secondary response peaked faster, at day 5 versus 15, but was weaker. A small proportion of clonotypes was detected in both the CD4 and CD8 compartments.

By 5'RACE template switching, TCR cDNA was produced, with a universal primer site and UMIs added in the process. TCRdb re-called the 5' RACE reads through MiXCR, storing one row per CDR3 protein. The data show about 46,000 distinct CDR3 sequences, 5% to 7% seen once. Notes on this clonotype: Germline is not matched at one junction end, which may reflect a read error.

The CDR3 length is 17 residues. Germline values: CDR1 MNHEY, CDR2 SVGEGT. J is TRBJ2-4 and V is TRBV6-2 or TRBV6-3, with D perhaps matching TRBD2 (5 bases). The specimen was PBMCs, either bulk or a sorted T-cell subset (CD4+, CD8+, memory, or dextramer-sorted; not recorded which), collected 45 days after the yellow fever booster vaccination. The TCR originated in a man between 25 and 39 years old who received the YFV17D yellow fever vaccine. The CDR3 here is CASSYVGEVLAKNILYF. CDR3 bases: TGTGCCAGCAGTTACGTCGGTGAGGTCCTAGCCAAAAACATTCTGTACTTC.